These 10 T cell receptor beta chains originate from one sample sequenced in a study of cytomegalovirus exposure and HLA in healthy donors. The primer mix had 60 Vbeta and 13 Jbeta primers. Generated by immunoSEQ multiplex PCR, the TCRdb table keeps only in-frame clones and is missing some. Among 120,000 or so clones listed, approximately 17% were seen once. The sequenced sample was PBMCs. The receptor set was obtained from a female donor in good health and CMV-seropositive.

In its sample, this clone was seen a few times. The chain joins TRBV4-2 to TRBJ2-3; D may be TRBD2 (5 bases). Trimming removed 1 base from V and 0 bases from J, with 20 bases in between. This CDR3 has 19 amino acids. Germline lookup yields CDR1 LGHNA and CDR2 YNFKEQ. This CDR3 reads CASSQVVREAVASTDTQYF. The CDR3 bases are TGTGCCAGCAGCCAAGTGGTGAGGGAAGCGGTCGCTAGCACAGATACGCAGTATTTT.

The chain uses TRBV5-6 and TRBJ2-1; D remains ambiguous. The V gene lost 0 bases and the J gene lost 0 bases, with 4 bases spanning the gap. The CDR3 spans 14 residues. The germline V gene encodes CDR1 SGHDT and CDR2 YYEEEE. In DNA form, the CDR3 reads TGTGCCAGCAGCTTGGGTAGCTCCTACAATGAGCAGTTCTTC. Its protein is CASSLGSSYNEQFF. Looking up the rest from reference TRBV5-6 and TRBJ2-1 gives the full variable domain: DAGVTQSPTHLIKTRGQQVTLRCSPKSGHDTVSWYQQALGQGPQFIFQYYEEEERQRGNFPDRFSGHQFPNYSSELNVNALLLGDSALYLCASSLGSSYNEQFFGPGTRLTVL.

The rearrangement uses TRBV5-1 and TRBJ1-4, with 8 bases aligning to TRBD1. J was trimmed by 5 bases and V by 0 bases; bases with no gene match: 6. The CDR3 is 16 amino acids. Germline V gene data show CDR1 as SGHRS and CDR2 as YFSETQ. CDR3 sequence reads: CASSLATGGLNEKLFF. The DNA for the CDR3 is TGCGCCAGCAGCTTGGCAACAGGGGGGTTGAATGAAAAACTGTTTTTT.

The J gene is TRBJ2-1, the V gene TRBV4-1; D might be TRBD1 (6 bases). Germline CDR1 is MGHRA and CDR2 is YSYEKL. The CDR3 spans 12 residues. Trimming shortened V by 5 bases and J by 10 bases, and 12 bases separated the two germline ends. Written as DNA, the CDR3 is TGCGCCAGCAGCATTCCGAGGGGGGAGCAGTTCTTC. It encodes CASSIPRGEQFF.

The chain carries TRBV5-1 and TRBJ2-1; 11 bases are shared with TRBD2. This CDR3 comprises 17 residues. Germline CDR1 is SGHRS and CDR2 is YFSETQ. J lost 5 bases, V lost 1 base, and 8 bases had no gene match. The CDR3 DNA sequence: TGCGCCAGCAGCTTGAGTAGCGGGAGGGCAAGTGACAATGAGCAGTTCTTC. Translating gives CASSLSSGRASDNEQFF.

The chain uses TRBV28 and TRBJ1-2, with 7 positions matching TRBD1. V shed 7 bases and J 8 bases; nucleotides not matched to a gene: 16. Looked up from germline, CDR1 is MDHEN and CDR2 is SYDVKM. The CDR3 runs to 15 residues. The CDR3 is CASTPKPTGTGGYTF. The CDR3 bases are TGTGCCAGCACCCCCAAGCCGACAGGGACGGGCGGCTACACCTTC.

As regards this clone: This CDR3 is also generated by other DNA sequences in the sample. The chain recombines TRBV2 with TRBJ1-6; D not resolved. Germline V lookup: CDR1 SNHLY, CDR2 FYNNEI. CDR3 size: 15 residues. The V end lost 6 bases, the J end lost 7 bases, and 16 bases lay between the germline ends. The CDR3 bases are TGTGCCAGCAGGGCTGGACTGGGCAAGAATTCACCCCTCCACTTT. Its translation: CASRAGLGKNSPLHF.

This chain connects TRBV5-1 to TRBJ1-2, with 8 positions matching TRBD1. In germline, CDR1 is SGHRS, CDR2 YFSETQ. The ends lost 0 bases at V and 3 bases at J; junction bases unmatched: 4. The length of the CDR3 is 15 residues. CDR3 in amino acids: CASSLDRGSYYGYTF. Written as DNA, the CDR3 is TGCGCCAGCAGCTTGGACAGGGGGTCTTACTATGGCTACACCTTC.

V is TRBV11-3 and J is TRBJ2-3, with a weak D call TRBD2 (5 bases). There are 13 residues in the CDR3. Germline lookup yields CDR1 SGHNT and CDR2 YENEEA. V lost 6 bases and J 4 bases, leaving 11 bases between the germline ends. The CDR3 DNA follows: TGTGCCAGCAGTGACGGGATTTCAGATACGCAGTATTTT. Its translation is CASSDGISDTQYF.

The chain uses TRBV9 and TRBJ2-5; 7 bases match TRBD2. Germline loops: CDR1 SGDLS, CDR2 YYNGEE. V shed 4 bases, J shed 5 bases, and the junction held 8 bases outside the gene matches. This CDR3 comprises 14 residues. The CDR3 bases are TGTGCCAGCAGCCCCCGAGCGGGGACGGAGACCCAGTACTTC. Its translation is CASSPRAGTETQYF.